The 24 T cell receptor beta chains reported below all come from one sample, sequenced in a study of T cell responses to AZD1222 COVID-19 vaccine. The protocol was immunoSEQ multiplex PCR, while the TCRdb copy is restricted to in-frame clones and leaves out a portion. This sample has more than 150,000 clones, with 88% found just once. Material: peripheral blood, obtained on day 0 of AZD1222 vaccination. The receptor set was obtained from an adult in good health.

V and J are TRBV18 and TRBJ1-6; D call uncertain. CDR1 and CDR2 from the germline V gene are KGHSH and LQKENI. The CDR3 runs to 15 residues. Trimming stripped 0 bases from V and 7 bases from J, with 10 bases between. CDR3 protein: CASSPPSGGNSPLHF. CDR3 bases: TGTGCCAGCTCACCACCGTCGGGAGGGAATTCACCCCTCCACTTT.

The CDR3 is CASSRTGLETEAFF. CDR3 in DNA: TGTGCCAGCAGCAGGACAGGGTTGGAGACTGAAGCTTTCTTT. The chain carries TRBV2 and TRBJ1-1; 8 nucleotides align to TRBD1. Germline V CDR1 and CDR2: SNHLY, FYNNEI. V trimming: 6 bases; J trimming: 5 bases; junction bases outside the gene matches: 8. This CDR3 contains 14 residues.

The chain combines TRBV18 with TRBJ1-1, with a tentative D call TRBD1 (6 bases). Trimming left V 4 bases short and J 0 bases short, with 12 bases between. Per germline, CDR1 KGHSH and CDR2 LQKENI. The CDR3 spans 15 residues. The CDR3 nucleotides read TGTGCCAGCTCACTCCAGGGGACACTGAACACTGAAGCTTTCTTT. Its translation: CASSLQGTLNTEAFF.

The rearrangement joins TRBV12-3 or TRBV12-4 to TRBJ1-2; no reliable D call. V lost 3 bases to trimming and J lost 4 bases, with 3 bases between them. This CDR3 spans 11 amino acids. This CDR3 is CASSLGYGYTF. The CDR3 DNA reads TGTGCCAGCAGTTTGGGCTATGGCTACACCTTC.

The chain combines TRBV21-1 with TRBJ2-1; the table's D call, TRBD2, was not checked against the DNA. TRBV21-1 represents a pseudogene. CDR3 size: 18 residues. The CDR3 bases are TGTGCCAGCAGCAAATCCTCGAGCGGGAGGGTCACTGACAATGAGCAGTTCTTC. Its translation: CASSKSSSGRVTDNEQFF.

The J gene is TRBJ1-2, the V gene TRBV4-2; D gene unclear. The CDR3 runs to 16 residues. Germline lookup yields CDR1 LGHNA and CDR2 YNFKEQ. V was shortened by 0 bases and J by 6 bases, with 17 bases between the two germline ends. The CDR3 loop reads CASSQEEADESDGYTF. The CDR3 nucleotides read TGTGCCAGCAGCCAAGAAGAAGCAGACGAAAGTGATGGCTACACCTTC.

Only a few counts were recorded for this clone. The chain is built from TRBV9 and TRBJ2-7; D unclear. V was pared by 0 bases and J by 1 base, with 8 bases between. The CDR3 sequence is 14 residues long. Germline lookup yields CDR1 SGDLS and CDR2 YYNGEE. The CDR3 nucleotides read TGTGCCAGCAGCGTAGGTCTCATATCCTACGAGCAGTACTTC. This encodes CASSVGLISYEQYF.

DNA of the CDR3: TGCGCCAGCAGCGAGGGACCCTCGGGGGCTGAAGCTTTCTTT. As protein: CASSEGPSGAEAFF. The gene calls are TRBV5-1 and TRBJ1-1; possible D gene TRBD1, 5 bases. Germline V gene lookup returns CDR1 SGHRS and CDR2 YFSETQ. V was cut by 4 bases and J by 6 bases, with 16 bases left in between. This CDR3 region has 14 residues.

The gene calls are TRBV28 and TRBJ2-1; 12 bases match TRBD2. V lost 2 bases, J lost 7 bases, and 6 bases stayed unmatched. CDR3 size: 16 residues. Germline values: CDR1 MDHEN, CDR2 SYDVKM. The CDR3: CASSLPRLAGDNEQFF. CDR3 nucleotide sequence: TGTGCCAGCAGTTTACCCCGACTAGCGGGAGATAATGAGCAGTTCTTC.

This chain links TRBV7-2 with TRBJ1-2, with TRBD1 identical over 8 bases. The CDR3 runs 13 residues. Germline loops: CDR1 SGHTA, CDR2 FQGNSA. J lost 8 bases, V lost 6 bases, and 8 bases had no gene match. The CDR3: CASSPGQGRGYTF. The CDR3 DNA sequence: TGTGCCAGCAGTCCAGGACAGGGACGGGGCTACACCTTC. The whole variable domain, remainder taken from reference TRBV7-2 and TRBJ1-2, is GAGVSQSPSNKVTEKGKDVELRCDPISGHTALYWYRQSLGQGLEFLIYFQGNSAPDKSGLPSDRFSAERTGGSVSTLTIQRTQQEDSAVYLCASSPGQGRGYTFGSGTRLTVV.

The rearrangement joins TRBV7-3 to TRBJ2-1; 7 bases are a match to TRBD2. CDR1 and CDR2 from the germline V gene are SGHTA and FQGTGA. The CDR3 contains 14 residues. The V gene end was trimmed by 2 bases and the J gene end by 5 bases; junction bases not matched to a gene: 3. CDR3 sequence (DNA): TGTGCCAGCAGCTTACTCGGGGGGAACAATGAGCAGTTCTTC. It is translated as CASSLLGGNNEQFF. Full variable domain (missing parts from reference TRBV7-3 and TRBJ2-1): GAGVSQTPSNKVTEKGKYVELRCDPISGHTALYWYRQSLGQGPEFLIYFQGTGAADDSGLPNDRFFAVRPEGSVSTLKIQRTERGDSAVYLCASSLLGGNNEQFFGPGTRLTVL.

The CDR3 here is CASTHGGTGQGYTF. The CDR3 region has the DNA TGTGCCAGCACCCACGGGGGGACAGGGCAAGGCTACACCTTC. V is TRBV6-5 and J is TRBJ1-2; TRBD1 aligns across 9 bases. Germline V gene lookup returns CDR1 MNHEY and CDR2 SVGAGI. After removal of 7 bases from V and 8 bases from J, the junction contained 11 bases not matched to a gene. The CDR3 totals 14 residues.

The chain employs TRBV19 and TRBJ1-5; possibly TRBD1 for D (6 bases). CDR3 length equals 14 residues. Trimming left V 4 bases short and J 2 bases short, with 9 bases between. CDR1 and CDR2 (germline): LNHDA, SQIVND (reference sequence). The CDR3 DNA reads TGTGCCAGTAGTACCAGGACAGGCAATCAGCCCCAGCATTTT. Translation gives CASSTRTGNQPQHF.

The gene calls are TRBV11-2 and TRBJ2-1, with 8 bases lining up with TRBD2. The CDR3 has 16 amino acids. The V and J ends lost 5 bases and 6 bases, in that order; junction bases with no gene match: 12. Germline V gene sequence: CDR1 SGHAT, CDR2 FQNNGV. In DNA, the CDR3 is TGTGCCAGCAGCGTAGCGACTAGCGCAACAGTCAATGAGCAGTTCTTC. Translated: CASSVATSATVNEQFF.

The chain is built from TRBV9 and TRBJ2-7; 9 nucleotides agree with TRBD2. The CDR3 has 15 residues. After removal of 0 bases from V and 3 bases from J, the junction contained 4 bases not matched to a gene. CDR1 is SGDLS, CDR2 YYNGEE, per germline. The CDR3 coding sequence is TGTGCCAGCAGCGTAGGGAGTAGCGGGAGCTACGAGCAGTACTTC. Residues: CASSVGSSGSYEQYF.

The chain carries TRBV4-1 and TRBJ1-4; D uncertain. Germline V gives CDR1 MGHRA, CDR2 YSYEKL. Trimming stripped 0 bases from V and 8 bases from J, with 13 bases between. The CDR3 contains 15 residues. The CDR3 nucleotides read TGCGCCAGCAGCCAAGATCCCCTTGGAAGGGAAAAACTGTTTTTT. Its translation: CASSQDPLGREKLFF.

The J gene is TRBJ2-1, the V gene TRBV7-2; D call uncertain. The CDR3 has 14 residues. Germline-derived CDR1 and CDR2 are SGHTA and FQGNSA. V was pared by 1 base and J by 5 bases, with 9 bases between. The DNA for the CDR3 is TGTGCCAGCAGCTTAGGTCTCGGAAACAATGAGCAGTTCTTC. The encoded protein is CASSLGLGNNEQFF.

J is TRBJ2-5 and V is TRBV7-2; D tentatively reads TRBD1 or TRBD2 (5 bases each). The CDR3 sequence is 16 residues long. Germline loops: CDR1 SGHTA, CDR2 FQGNSA. Trimming removed 5 bases at V and 5 bases at J, with 21 bases between. The chain's CDR3 is CASSHPSDGWDETQYF. The CDR3 DNA reads as TGTGCCAGCAGCCACCCATCCGACGGATGGGACGAGACCCAGTACTTC.

The genes are TRBV6-6 and TRBJ1-1, with D hard to call. The CDR3 has 14 residues. Trimming removed 2 bases from V and 8 bases from J, with 15 bases in between. The germline CDR1 and CDR2 sequences are MNHNY and SVGAGI (reference sequence). CDR3 DNA sequence: TGTGCCAGCAGTTACGAGTCCAGGCGGGAAGAAGCTTTCTTT. Protein: CASSYESRREEAFF.

The chain recombines TRBV6-5 with TRBJ2-7, with D perhaps assigned TRBD1 or TRBD2 (5 bases each). Per germline, CDR1 MNHEY and CDR2 SVGAGI. Trimming pared 6 bases from V and 4 bases from J, leaving 19 bases between. This CDR3 is 15 amino acids long. In nucleotides, the CDR3 is TGTGCCAGCAGGCCTTCGCCGGGACGGAATTACGAGCAGTACTTC. Translating gives CASRPSPGRNYEQYF.

This clone was picked up a small number of times. The chain combines TRBV10-3 with TRBJ1-4; weak D call: TRBD1 (5 bases). V dropped 7 bases and J dropped 3 bases, with 12 bases sitting between them. Germline CDR1 reads ENHRY; CDR2 reads SYGVKD. The CDR3 has 14 residues. CDR3 protein: CAIKNGTANEKLFF. CDR3 bases: TGTGCCATCAAGAACGGGACGGCTAATGAAAAACTGTTTTTT.

The genes are TRBV2 and TRBJ2-1, with 10 bases aligning to TRBD1. V trimming: 4 bases; J trimming: 5 bases; junction bases outside the gene matches: 5. Germline V lookup: CDR1 SNHLY, CDR2 FYNNEI. This CDR3 has 15 residues. The CDR3 protein is CASSVSGQGNNEQFF. The CDR3 region has the DNA TGTGCCAGCAGTGTGTCGGGACAGGGGAACAATGAGCAGTTCTTC.

The CDR3 region has the DNA TGTGCCAGCAGCTCCCCCTGGCGGCAAGAGACCCAGTACTTC. Translating it yields CASSSPWRQETQYF. The rearrangement links TRBV7-8 to TRBJ2-5; D gene uncertain. Germline V gives CDR1 SGHVS, CDR2 FQNEAQ. CDR3 length: 14 residues. With 4 bases removed from V and 2 bases from J, the gap between germline ends came to 11 bases.

This clone was detected once. The V and J genes are TRBV18 and TRBJ1-2; TRBD1 matches 7 bases. The CDR3 totals 14 residues. The V gene's germline CDR1 is KGHSH and CDR2 LQKENI. J was trimmed by 2 bases and V by 6 bases; bases with no gene match: 6. The CDR3 spells CASSGMGQNYGYTF. The CDR3 coding sequence is TGTGCCAGCTCGGGAATGGGACAGAACTATGGCTACACCTTC.